This T cell receptor beta chain stems from a study of blood T cell repertoires in COVID-19. Across the study: Italy, Spain and the United States were the sources of the convalescent and acute COVID-19 samples. Sample material is recorded as cDNA or gDNA derived from T cells, B-cell-depleted T cells, or PBMCs.

Per the original methods: For nucleated cells, counts were estimated from reference gene primer amplification. TCRdb's copy holds only in-frame clones and misses some; the assay was immunoSEQ multiplex PCR. V and J calls and clone size are given by that table; D and trimming were obtained from the DNA. The sample shows about 210,000 clones, around 86% of them seen only once. Germline values: CDR1 MDHEN, CDR2 SYDVKM. V was shortened by 1 base and J by 6 bases, with 10 bases between the two germline ends. CDR3 size: 15 residues. Enrolment of Seattle patients took place during active infection, and they were followed longitudinally.

Sample: peripheral blood. The chain is built from TRBV28 and TRBJ1-6; D possibly corresponds to TRBD1 (5 bases). This TCR was recovered from a woman in her seventies with COVID-19, enrolled during active disease. The CDR3 spells CASSLSGLPNSPLHF. Here the CDR3 DNA reads TGTGCCAGCAGTTTATCGGGACTGCCTAATTCACCCCTCCACTTT. The full variable domain, its missing parts supplied by reference TRBV28 and TRBJ1-6, is DVKVTQSSRYLVKRTGEKVFLECVQDMDHENMFWYRQDPGLGLRLIYFSYDVKMKEKGDIPEGYSVSREKKERFSLILESASTNQTSMYLCASSLSGLPNSPLHFGNGTRLTVT.